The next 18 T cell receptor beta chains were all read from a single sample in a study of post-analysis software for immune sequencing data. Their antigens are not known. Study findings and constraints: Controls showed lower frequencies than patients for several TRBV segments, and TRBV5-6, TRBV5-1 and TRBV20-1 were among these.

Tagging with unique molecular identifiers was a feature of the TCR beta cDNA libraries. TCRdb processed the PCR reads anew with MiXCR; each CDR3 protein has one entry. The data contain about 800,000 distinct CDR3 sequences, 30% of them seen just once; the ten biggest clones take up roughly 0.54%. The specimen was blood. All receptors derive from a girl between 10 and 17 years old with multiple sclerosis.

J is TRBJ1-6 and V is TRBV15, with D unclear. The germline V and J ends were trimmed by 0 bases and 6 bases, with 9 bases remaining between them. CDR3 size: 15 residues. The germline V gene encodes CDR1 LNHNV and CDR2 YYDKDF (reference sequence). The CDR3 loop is CATSRDRELNSPLHF. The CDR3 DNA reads TGTGCCACCAGCAGAGATCGGGAACTTAATTCACCCCTCCACTTT.

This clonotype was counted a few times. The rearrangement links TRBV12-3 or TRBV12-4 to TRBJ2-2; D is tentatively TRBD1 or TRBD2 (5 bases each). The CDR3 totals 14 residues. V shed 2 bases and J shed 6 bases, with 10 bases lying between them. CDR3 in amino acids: CASSLMGVPGELFF. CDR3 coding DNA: TGTGCCAGCAGTTTAATGGGGGTCCCCGGGGAGCTGTTTTTT.

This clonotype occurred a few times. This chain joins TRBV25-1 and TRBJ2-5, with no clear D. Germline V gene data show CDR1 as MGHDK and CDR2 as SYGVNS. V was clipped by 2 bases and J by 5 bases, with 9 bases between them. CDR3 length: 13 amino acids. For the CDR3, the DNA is TGTGCCAGCAGTGAACGGGCGGTTGAGACCCAGTACTTC. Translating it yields CASSERAVETQYF.

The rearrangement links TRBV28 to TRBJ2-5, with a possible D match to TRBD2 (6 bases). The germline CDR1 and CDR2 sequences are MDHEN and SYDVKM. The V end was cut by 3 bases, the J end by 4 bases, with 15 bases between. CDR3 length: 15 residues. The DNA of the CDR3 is TGTGCCAGCAGTTTCCCGGCGGGGAATACAGAGACCCAGTACTTC. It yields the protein CASSFPAGNTETQYF.

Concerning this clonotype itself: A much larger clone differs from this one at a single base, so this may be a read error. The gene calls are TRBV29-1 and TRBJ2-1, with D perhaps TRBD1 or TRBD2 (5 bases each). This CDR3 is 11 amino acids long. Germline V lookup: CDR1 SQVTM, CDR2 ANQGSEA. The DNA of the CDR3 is TGCAGCGCTACTAGGGGAAATGAGCGGTTCTTC. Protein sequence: CSATRGNERFF.

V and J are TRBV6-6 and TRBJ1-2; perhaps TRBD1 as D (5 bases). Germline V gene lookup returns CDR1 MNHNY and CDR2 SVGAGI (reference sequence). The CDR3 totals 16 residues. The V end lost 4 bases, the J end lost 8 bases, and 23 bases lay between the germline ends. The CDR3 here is CASSFPTGPLSVGYTF. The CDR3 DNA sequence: TGTGCCAGCAGTTTCCCGACGGGACCCTTAAGCGTCGGCTACACCTTC.

CDR3 bases: TGTGCCAGCAGTCGAGAGGACAGGGCAGATACGCAGTATTTT. This sequence encodes CASSREDRADTQYF. The chain has TRBV6-5 and TRBJ2-3, with 8 positions matching TRBD1. The CDR3 has 14 residues. Germline assignment: CDR1 MNHEY and CDR2 SVGAGI. The V segment lost 5 bases and the J segment 4 bases; nucleotides outside the gene matches: 5.

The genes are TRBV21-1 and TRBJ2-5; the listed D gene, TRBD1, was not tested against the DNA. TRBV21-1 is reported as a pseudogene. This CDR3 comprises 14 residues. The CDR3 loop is CASQTQGGQETQYF. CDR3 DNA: TGTGCCAGCCAGACTCAGGGGGGCCAAGAGACCCAGTACTTC.

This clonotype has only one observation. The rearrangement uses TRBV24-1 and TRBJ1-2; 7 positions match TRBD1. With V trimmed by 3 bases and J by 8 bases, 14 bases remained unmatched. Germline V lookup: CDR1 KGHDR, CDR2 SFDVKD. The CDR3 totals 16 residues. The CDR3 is CATSDRTGSPPRGYTF. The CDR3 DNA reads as TGTGCCACCAGTGATCGGACAGGATCGCCCCCGAGGGGCTACACCTTC.

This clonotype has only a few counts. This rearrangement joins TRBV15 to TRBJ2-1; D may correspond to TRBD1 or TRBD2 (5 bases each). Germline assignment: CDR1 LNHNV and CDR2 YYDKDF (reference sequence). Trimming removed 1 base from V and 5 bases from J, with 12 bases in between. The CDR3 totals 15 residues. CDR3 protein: CATSRAGRSDNEQFF. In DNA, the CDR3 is TGTGCCACCAGCAGAGCGGGACGATCCGACAATGAGCAGTTCTTC.

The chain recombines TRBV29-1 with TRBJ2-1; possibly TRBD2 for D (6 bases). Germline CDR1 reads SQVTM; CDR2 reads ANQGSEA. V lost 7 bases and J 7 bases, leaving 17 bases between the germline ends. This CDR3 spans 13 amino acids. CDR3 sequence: CSDWTRGWNEQFF. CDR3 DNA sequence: TGCAGCGATTGGACGCGGGGCTGGAATGAGCAGTTCTTC.

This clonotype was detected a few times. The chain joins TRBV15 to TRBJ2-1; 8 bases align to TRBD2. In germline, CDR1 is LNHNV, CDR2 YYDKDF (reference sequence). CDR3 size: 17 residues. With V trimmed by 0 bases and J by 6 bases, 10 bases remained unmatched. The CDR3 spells CATSRDGRTSGLNEQFF. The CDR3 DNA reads TGTGCCACCAGCAGAGATGGGAGAACTAGCGGCCTCAATGAGCAGTTCTTC.

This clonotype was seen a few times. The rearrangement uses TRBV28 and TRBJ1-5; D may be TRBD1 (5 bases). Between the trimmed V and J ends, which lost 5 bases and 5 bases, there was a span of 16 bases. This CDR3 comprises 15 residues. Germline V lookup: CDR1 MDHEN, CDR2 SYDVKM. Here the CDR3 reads CASSPAGRRHQPQHF. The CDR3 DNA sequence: TGTGCCAGCAGTCCTGCGGGACGGAGGCATCAGCCCCAGCATTTT. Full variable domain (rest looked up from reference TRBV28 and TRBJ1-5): DVKVTQSSRYLVKRTGEKVFLECVQDMDHENMFWYRQDPGLGLRLIYFSYDVKMKEKGDIPEGYSVSREKKERFSLILESASTNQTSMYLCASSPAGRRHQPQHFGDGTRLSIL.

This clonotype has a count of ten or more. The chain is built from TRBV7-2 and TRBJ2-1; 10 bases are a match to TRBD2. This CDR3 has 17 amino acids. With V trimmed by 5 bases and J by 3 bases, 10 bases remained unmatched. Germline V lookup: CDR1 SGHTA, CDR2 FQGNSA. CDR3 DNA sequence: TGTGCCAGCAGCCCCCGGGTGACTAGCGGGCTCTACAATGAGCAGTTCTTC. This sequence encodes CASSPRVTSGLYNEQFF.

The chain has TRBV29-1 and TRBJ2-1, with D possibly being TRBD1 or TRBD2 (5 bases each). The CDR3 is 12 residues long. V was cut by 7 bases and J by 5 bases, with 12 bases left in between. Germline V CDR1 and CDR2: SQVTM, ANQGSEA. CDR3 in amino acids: CSGDGTHNEQFF. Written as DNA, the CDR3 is TGCAGCGGAGATGGGACCCACAATGAGCAGTTCTTC.

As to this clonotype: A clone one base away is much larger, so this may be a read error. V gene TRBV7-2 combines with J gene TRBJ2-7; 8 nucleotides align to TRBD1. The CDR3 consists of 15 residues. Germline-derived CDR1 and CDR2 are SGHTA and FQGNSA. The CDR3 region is CACSPWTGPPYEQYF. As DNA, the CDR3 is TGTGCCTGCAGCCCCTGGACAGGGCCCCCCTACGAGCAGTACTTC.

The chain's CDR3 is CASSTAGTGGYEQYF. The CDR3 bases are TGTGCCAGTAGTACCGCCGGGACAGGGGGCTACGAGCAGTACTTC. V usage is TRBV19 and J usage is TRBJ2-7, with 11 nucleotides matching TRBD1. The CDR3 runs to 15 residues. Germline CDR1 LNHDA, CDR2 SQIVND (reference sequence). With 4 bases clipped from V and 3 bases from J, the junction kept 5 bases outside the gene matches.

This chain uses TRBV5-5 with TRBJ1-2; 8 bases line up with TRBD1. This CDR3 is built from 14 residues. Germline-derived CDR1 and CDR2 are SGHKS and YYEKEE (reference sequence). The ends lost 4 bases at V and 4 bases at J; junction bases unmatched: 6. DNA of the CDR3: TGTGCCAGCAGCCCGACAGGGGATGGCTATGGCTACACCTTC. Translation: CASSPTGDGYGYTF.